The text below deals with one T cell receptor beta chain. This sample was taken from a study of control samples from healthy donors and cancer patients. In germline, CDR1 is SGHAT, CDR2 FQNNGV. Trimming cost V 3 bases and J 2 bases, with 5 bases left between them. The CDR3 length is 14 residues. The method was immunoSEQ multiplex PCR; TCRdb's version includes in-frame clones alone and lacks a portion of them. The table shows 150,000 to 200,000 clones, with approximately 90% occurring only once. The chain recombines TRBV11-2 with TRBJ2-6, with D hard to call. Sequences were obtained from blood. This TCR derives from a man aged 25 to 40 in good health. The CDR3 region is CASSFMAGANVLTF. The CDR3 DNA reads as TGTGCCAGCAGCTTCATGGCTGGGGCCAACGTCCTGACTTTC. The variable domain in full, with the rest retrieved from reference TRBV11-2 and TRBJ2-6, is EAGVAQSPRYKIIEKRQSVAFWCNPISGHATLYWYQQILGQGPKLLIQFQNNGVVDDSQLPKDRFSAERLKGVDSTLKIQPAKLEDSAVYLCASSFMAGANVLTFGAGSRLTVL.